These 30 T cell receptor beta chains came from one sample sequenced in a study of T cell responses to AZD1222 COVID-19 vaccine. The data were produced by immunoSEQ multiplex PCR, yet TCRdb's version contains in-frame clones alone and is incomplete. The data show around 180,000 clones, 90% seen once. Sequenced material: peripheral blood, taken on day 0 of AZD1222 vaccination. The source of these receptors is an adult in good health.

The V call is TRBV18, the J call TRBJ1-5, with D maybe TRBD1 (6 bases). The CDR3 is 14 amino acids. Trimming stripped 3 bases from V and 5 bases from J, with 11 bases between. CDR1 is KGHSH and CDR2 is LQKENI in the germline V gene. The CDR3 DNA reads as TGTGCCAGCTCACCCGCGGCAGGGGATCAGCCCCAGCATTTT. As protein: CASSPAAGDQPQHF.

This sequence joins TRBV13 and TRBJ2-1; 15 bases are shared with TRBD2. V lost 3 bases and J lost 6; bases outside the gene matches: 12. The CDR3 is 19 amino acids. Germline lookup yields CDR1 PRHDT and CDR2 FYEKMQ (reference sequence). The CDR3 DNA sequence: TGTGCCAGCAGCTTCGGACTAGCGGGGGGGCGTCGATTATTCAATGAGCAGTTCTTC. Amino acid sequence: CASSFGLAGGRRLFNEQFF.

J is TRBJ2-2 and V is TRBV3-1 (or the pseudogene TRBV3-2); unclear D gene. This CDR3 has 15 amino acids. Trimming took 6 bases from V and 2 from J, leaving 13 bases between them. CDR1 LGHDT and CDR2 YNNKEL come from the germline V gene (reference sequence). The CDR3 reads CASSYHDGNTGELFF. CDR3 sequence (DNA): TGTGCCAGCAGTTACCACGACGGCAACACCGGGGAGCTGTTTTTT.

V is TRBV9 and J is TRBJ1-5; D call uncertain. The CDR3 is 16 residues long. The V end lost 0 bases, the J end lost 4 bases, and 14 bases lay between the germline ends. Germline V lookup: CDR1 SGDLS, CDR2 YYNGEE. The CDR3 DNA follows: TGTGCCAGCAGCGTAGGGGTCGGGGTGGGGAATCAGCCCCAGCATTTT. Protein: CASSVGVGVGNQPQHF.

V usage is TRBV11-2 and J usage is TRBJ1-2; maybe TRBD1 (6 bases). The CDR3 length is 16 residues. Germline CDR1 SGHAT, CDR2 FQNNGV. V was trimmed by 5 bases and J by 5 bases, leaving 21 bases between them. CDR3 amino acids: CASSPGGGGAGYGYTF. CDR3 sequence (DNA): TGTGCCAGCAGCCCTGGCGGGGGGGGCGCGGGGTATGGCTACACCTTC.

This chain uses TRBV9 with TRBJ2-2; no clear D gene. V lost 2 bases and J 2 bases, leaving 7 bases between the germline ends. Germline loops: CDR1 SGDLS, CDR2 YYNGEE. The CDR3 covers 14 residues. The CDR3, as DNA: TGTGCCAGCAGCGTGGGCACCAACACCGGGGAGCTGTTTTTT. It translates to CASSVGTNTGELFF.

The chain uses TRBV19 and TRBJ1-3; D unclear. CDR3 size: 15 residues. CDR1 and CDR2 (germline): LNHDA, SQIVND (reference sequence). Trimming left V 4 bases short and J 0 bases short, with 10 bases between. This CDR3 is CASSRSMSSGNTIYF. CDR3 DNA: TGTGCCAGTAGTAGGTCAATGAGCTCTGGAAACACCATATATTTT.

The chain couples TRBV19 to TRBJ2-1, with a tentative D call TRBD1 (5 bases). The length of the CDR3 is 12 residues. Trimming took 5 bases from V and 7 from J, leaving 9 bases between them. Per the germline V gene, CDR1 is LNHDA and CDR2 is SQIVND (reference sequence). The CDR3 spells CASSDRGNEQFF. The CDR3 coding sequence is TGTGCCAGTAGTGATAGGGGAAATGAGCAGTTCTTC.

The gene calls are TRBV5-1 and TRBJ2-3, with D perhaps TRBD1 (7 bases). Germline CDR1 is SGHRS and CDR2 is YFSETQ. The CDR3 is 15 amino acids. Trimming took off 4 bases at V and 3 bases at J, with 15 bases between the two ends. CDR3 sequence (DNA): TGCGCCAGCAGCCAAGGACAGGCGGGGACAGATACGCAGTATTTT. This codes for CASSQGQAGTDTQYF. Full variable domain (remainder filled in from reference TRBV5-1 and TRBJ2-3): KAGVTQTPRYLIKTRGQQVTLSCSPISGHRSVSWYQQTPGQGLQFLFEYFSETQRNKGNFPGRFSGRQFSNSRSEMNVSTLELGDSALYLCASSQGQAGTDTQYFGPGTRLTVL.

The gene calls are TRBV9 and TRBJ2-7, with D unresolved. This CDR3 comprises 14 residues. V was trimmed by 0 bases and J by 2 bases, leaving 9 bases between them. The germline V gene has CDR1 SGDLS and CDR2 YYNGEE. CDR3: CASSVGTVAYEQYF. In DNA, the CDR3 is TGTGCCAGCAGCGTAGGCACAGTAGCCTACGAGCAGTACTTC.

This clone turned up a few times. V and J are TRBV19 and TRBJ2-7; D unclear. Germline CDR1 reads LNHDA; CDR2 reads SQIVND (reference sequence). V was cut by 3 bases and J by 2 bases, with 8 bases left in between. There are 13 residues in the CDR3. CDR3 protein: CASSINSAYEQYF. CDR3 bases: TGTGCCAGTAGTATTAACAGTGCCTACGAGCAGTACTTC.

CDR3 sequence (DNA): TGTGCCAGCAGTTACGGTACAGGGAACACTGAAGCTTTCTTT. This sequence encodes CASSYGTGNTEAFF. This chain uses TRBV5-4 with TRBJ1-1, with a weak D call TRBD1 (5 bases). From germline, CDR1 is SGHNT and CDR2 YYREEE (reference sequence). This CDR3 has 14 residues. V was shortened by 5 bases and J by 1 base, with 12 bases between the two germline ends.

CDR3 DNA sequence: TGTGCCATCAGTGGGTCCACGGGGGCAGATACGCAGTATTTT. Amino acids: CAISGSTGADTQYF. The chain uses TRBV10-3 and TRBJ2-3, with D possibly being TRBD2 (6 bases). V shed 4 bases and J shed 4 bases, with 12 bases lying between them. CDR3 size: 14 residues. From germline, CDR1 is ENHRY and CDR2 SYGVKD.

In DNA form, the CDR3 reads TGTGCCAGCAGTTACCAAGGGGGAACCTACGAGCAGTACTTC. Amino acids: CASSYQGGTYEQYF. The chain uses TRBV11-2 and TRBJ2-7; tentatively, D is TRBD1 (6 bases). The V end lost 6 bases, the J end lost 2 bases, and 14 bases lay between the germline ends. Germline CDR1 is SGHAT and CDR2 is FQNNGV. The CDR3 spans 14 residues.

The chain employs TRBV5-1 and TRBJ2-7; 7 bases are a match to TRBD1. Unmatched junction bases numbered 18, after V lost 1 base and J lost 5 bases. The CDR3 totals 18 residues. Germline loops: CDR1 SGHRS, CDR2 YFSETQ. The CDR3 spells CASSLRPPTGLEANEQYF. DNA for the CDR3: TGCGCCAGCAGCTTGCGGCCCCCGACAGGGTTGGAAGCTAACGAGCAGTACTTC.

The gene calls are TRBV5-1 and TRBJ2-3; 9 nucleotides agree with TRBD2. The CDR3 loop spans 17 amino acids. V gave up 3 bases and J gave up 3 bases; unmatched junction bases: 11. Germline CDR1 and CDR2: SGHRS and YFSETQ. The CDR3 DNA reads TGCGCCAGCAGCTCGGCGAGTAGCGGGGGCGAAACAGATACGCAGTATTTT. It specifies CASSSASSGGETDTQYF.

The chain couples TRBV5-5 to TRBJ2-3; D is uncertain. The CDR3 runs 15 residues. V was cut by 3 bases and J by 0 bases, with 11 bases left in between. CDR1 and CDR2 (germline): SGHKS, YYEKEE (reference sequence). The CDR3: CASSSLLTSTDTQYF. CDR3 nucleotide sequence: TGTGCCAGCAGCTCCCTGCTAACTAGCACAGATACGCAGTATTTT.

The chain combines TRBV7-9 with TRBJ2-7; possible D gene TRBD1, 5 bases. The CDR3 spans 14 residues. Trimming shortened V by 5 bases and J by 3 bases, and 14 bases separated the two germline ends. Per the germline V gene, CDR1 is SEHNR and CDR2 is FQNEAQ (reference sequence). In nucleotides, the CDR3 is TGTGCCAGCAGCCCCCAGGGCAGATTCTACGAGCAGTACTTC. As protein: CASSPQGRFYEQYF.

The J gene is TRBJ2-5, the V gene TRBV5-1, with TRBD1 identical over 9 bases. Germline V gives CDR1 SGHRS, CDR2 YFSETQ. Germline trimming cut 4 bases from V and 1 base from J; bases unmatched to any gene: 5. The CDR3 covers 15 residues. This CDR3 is CASSHGTGPQETQYF. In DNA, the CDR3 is TGCGCCAGCAGCCACGGGACAGGGCCCCAAGAGACCCAGTACTTC.

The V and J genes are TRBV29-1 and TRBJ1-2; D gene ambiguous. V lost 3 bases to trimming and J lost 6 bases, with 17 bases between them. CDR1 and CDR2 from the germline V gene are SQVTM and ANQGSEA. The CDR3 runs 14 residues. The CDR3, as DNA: TGCAGCGTTGAGTTCGGTAGGTTCCGGGATGGCTACACCTTC. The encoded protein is CSVEFGRFRDGYTF.

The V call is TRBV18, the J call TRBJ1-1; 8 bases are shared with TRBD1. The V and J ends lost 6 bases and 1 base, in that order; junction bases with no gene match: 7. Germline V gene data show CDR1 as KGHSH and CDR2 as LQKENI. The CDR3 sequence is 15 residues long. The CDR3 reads CASSRAGGWNTEAFF. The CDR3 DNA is TGTGCCAGCTCCCGAGCAGGGGGCTGGAACACTGAAGCTTTCTTT.

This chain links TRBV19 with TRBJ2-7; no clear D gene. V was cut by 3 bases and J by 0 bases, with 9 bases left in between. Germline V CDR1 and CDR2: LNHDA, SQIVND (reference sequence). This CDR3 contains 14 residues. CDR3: CASSILIHSYEQYF. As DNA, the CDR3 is TGTGCCAGTAGTATCCTAATCCACTCCTACGAGCAGTACTTC. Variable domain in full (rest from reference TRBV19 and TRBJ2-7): DGGITQSPKYLFRKEGQNVTLSCEQNLNHDAMYWYRQDPGQGLRLIYYSQIVNDFQKGDIAEGYSVSREKKESFPLTVTSAQKNPTAFYLCASSILIHSYEQYFGPGTRLTVT.

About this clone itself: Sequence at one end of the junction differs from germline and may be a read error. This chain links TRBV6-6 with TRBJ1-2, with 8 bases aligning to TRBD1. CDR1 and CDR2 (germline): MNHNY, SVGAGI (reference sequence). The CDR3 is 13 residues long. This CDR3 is CASSYGAGDRPKF. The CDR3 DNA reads TGTGCCAGCAGTTACGGGGCCGGGGACAGGCCTAAGTTC.

CDR3 residues: CASSPRNAGAQYF. DNA for the CDR3: TGTGCCAGCAGCCCCCGGAACGCGGGGGCCCAGTACTTC. This sequence joins TRBV7-3 and TRBJ2-5, with 7 bases matching TRBD2. Germline values: CDR1 SGHTA, CDR2 FQGTGA. Unmatched junction bases numbered 9, after V lost 5 bases and J lost 9 bases. The CDR3 extends over 13 amino acids.

The CDR3 here is CASSPGLAGGSDTQYF. CDR3 sequence (DNA): TGTGCCAGCAGCCCCGGACTAGCGGGGGGGTCAGATACGCAGTATTTT. This sequence joins TRBV11-3 and TRBJ2-3, with TRBD2 identical over 15 bases. This CDR3 contains 16 residues. Trimming at V came to 5 bases and at J to 4 bases, leaving 4 bases not matched to a gene. Germline V gene lookup returns CDR1 SGHNT and CDR2 YENEEA.

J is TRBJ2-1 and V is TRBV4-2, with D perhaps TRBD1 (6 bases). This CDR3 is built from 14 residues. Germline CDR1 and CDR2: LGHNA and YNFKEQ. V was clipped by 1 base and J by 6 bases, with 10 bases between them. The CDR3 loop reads CASSQAARGNEQFF. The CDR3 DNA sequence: TGTGCCAGCAGCCAAGCCGCCAGGGGCAATGAGCAGTTCTTC.

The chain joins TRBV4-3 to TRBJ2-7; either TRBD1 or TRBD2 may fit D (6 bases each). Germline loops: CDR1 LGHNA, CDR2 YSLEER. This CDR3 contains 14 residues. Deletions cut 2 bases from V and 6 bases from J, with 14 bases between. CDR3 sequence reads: CASSQHREDSEQYF. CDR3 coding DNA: TGCGCCAGCAGCCAACACAGGGAGGACAGCGAGCAGTACTTC.

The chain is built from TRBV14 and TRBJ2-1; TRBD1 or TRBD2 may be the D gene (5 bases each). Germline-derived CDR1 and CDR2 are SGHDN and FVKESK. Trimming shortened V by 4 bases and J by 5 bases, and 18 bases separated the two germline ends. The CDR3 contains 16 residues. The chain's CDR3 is CASSPGAGGGHNEQFF. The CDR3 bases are TGTGCCAGCAGCCCCGGGGCGGGCGGCGGGCACAATGAGCAGTTCTTC.

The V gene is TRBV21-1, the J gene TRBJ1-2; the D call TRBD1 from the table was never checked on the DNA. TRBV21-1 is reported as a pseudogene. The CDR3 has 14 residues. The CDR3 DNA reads TGTGCCAGCCCAAAGAAGAGGGGGCTGTCGGACTACACCTTC. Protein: CASPKKRGLSDYTF.

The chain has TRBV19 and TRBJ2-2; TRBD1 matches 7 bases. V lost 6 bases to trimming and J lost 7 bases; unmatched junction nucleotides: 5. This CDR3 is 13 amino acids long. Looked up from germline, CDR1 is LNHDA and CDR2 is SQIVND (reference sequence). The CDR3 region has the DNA TGTGCCAGTAGCAGGGGGTGGGACGGGGAGCTGTTTTTT. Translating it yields CASSRGWDGELFF.